What follows are 6 T cell receptor beta chains derived from one specimen sequenced in a study of CD8+CD57+ T cells in acquired aplastic anemia. CDR3 and TCR beta VDJ profiling relied on genomic DNA as the template. TCRdb recomputed calls from the reads with MiXCR, one row per CDR3 protein. The sample contains 400,000 to 500,000 distinct CDR3 sequences, 65% to 80% of which appear only once. Sequencing input: sorted CD4+, CD8+, or CD8+CD57+ T cells (not recorded which) from PBMCs. These receptors all come from a human donor in good health, serving as a control.

The CDR3 bases are TGTGCCAGCAGCGTTACAGGACAGGGGTACGAGCAGACGCAGTATTTT. Translating gives CASSVTGQGYEQTQYF. This chain uses TRBV9 with TRBJ2-3, with 9 bases identical to TRBD1. CDR3 size: 16 residues. Germline V gene sequence: CDR1 SGDLS, CDR2 YYNGEE. Trimming cost V 2 bases and J 9 bases; bases outside gene matches: 13.

This clonotype was counted ten times or more. This chain connects TRBV10-3 to TRBJ2-7, with D possibly matching TRBD1 (5 bases). Germline-derived CDR1 and CDR2 are ENHRY and SYGVKD. The CDR3 has 15 residues. Trimming stripped 3 bases from V and 1 base from J, with 13 bases between. The CDR3 spells CAISEGETYSYEQYF. The CDR3 DNA sequence: TGTGCCATCAGTGAAGGGGAAACTTATTCCTACGAGCAGTACTTC.

J is TRBJ1-2 and V is TRBV4-2; weak D call: TRBD1 (5 bases). Germline CDR1 and CDR2: LGHNA and YNFKEQ. V dropped 4 bases and J dropped 1 base, with 13 bases sitting between them. CDR3 size: 15 residues. The CDR3 coding sequence is TGTGCCAGCAGCCTTAATCAGGGAAGTAACTATGGCTACACCTTC. Encoded protein: CASSLNQGSNYGYTF.

About this clonotype itself: An end of the junction differs from the germline gene, which may be a read error. V is TRBV7-4 and J is TRBJ1-4, with a possible D match to TRBD1 (6 bases). In germline, CDR1 is SGHVT, CDR2 SQSDAQ. The CDR3 is made up of 15 amino acids. In DNA, the CDR3 is TGTGCCAGCAGTTTAGAGAGACAGGTGAATGAAAAACTGTTTTTT. Amino acids: CASSLERQVNEKLFF.

This clonotype showed up many times. The chain couples TRBV4-3 to TRBJ2-2; no clear D. The CDR3 has 15 amino acids. The germline V gene has CDR1 LGHNA and CDR2 YSLEER. With 0 bases removed from V and 1 base from J, the gap between germline ends came to 6 bases. CDR3 in DNA: TGCGCCAGCAGCCAAGATCTTCGGAACACCGGGGAGCTGTTTTTT. Residues: CASSQDLRNTGELFF.

This rearrangement joins TRBV7-9 to TRBJ2-5; D not certain. Germline loops: CDR1 SEHNR, CDR2 FQNEAQ (reference sequence). The CDR3 has 15 amino acids. V was pared by 5 bases and J by 5 bases, with 18 bases between. CDR3 in amino acids: CASSLDRRPEETQYF. In nucleotides, the CDR3 is TGTGCCAGCAGCCTGGACCGACGTCCCGAGGAGACCCAGTACTTC.